One and the same sample provided the 4 T cell receptor beta chains below, sequenced in a study of shared clonotypes between healthy human individuals. Data came from immunoSEQ multiplex PCR; TCRdb stores just in-frame clones and leaves some out. The sample shows 1.5 million to 2.5 million clones, approximately 95% of them seen only once. Naive CD8 cells lacked CD45RO and underwent positive selection for CCR7, leaving out terminally differentiated effector memory CD45RA+ cells. The specimen was naive CD8+ T cells sorted from blood. All receptors come from a man between 18 and 35 years old in good health.

On this clone: The junction departs from germline at one end; a sequencing error may be responsible. The sample has other DNA sequences that encode this CDR3 too. The V call is TRBV6-1, the J call TRBJ1-4, with a tentative D call TRBD1 (5 bases). Germline V CDR1 and CDR2: MNHNS, SASEGT. The CDR3 has 12 residues. The CDR3 nucleotides are TGCGCCAGCTCAGAGGGGTATGAAAAACTGTTTTTT. Amino acids: CASSEGYEKLFF.

The genes are TRBV6-5 and TRBJ2-1; D gene ambiguous. V was pared by 2 bases and J by 0 bases, with 8 bases between. Germline CDR1 and CDR2: MNHEY and SVGAGI. The CDR3 has 15 amino acids. CDR3 bases: TGTGCCAGCAGTTACCTATCGAGCTCCTACAATGAGCAGTTCTTC. It yields the protein CASSYLSSSYNEQFF.

This chain uses TRBV4-1 with TRBJ2-7; TRBD1 matches at 8 bases. V shed 0 bases, J shed 3 bases, and the junction held 7 bases outside the gene matches. Germline V gene sequence: CDR1 MGHRA, CDR2 YSYEKL. This CDR3 has 16 amino acids. The CDR3 bases are TGCGCCAGCAGCCAAGAGTTGACAGGGGTTATCTACGAGCAGTACTTC. It specifies CASSQELTGVIYEQYF.

The chain uses TRBV30 and TRBJ2-3; 7 bases agree with TRBD2. CDR3 length: 14 amino acids. V lost 1 base to trimming and J lost 0 bases; unmatched junction nucleotides: 1. The V gene's germline CDR1 is GTSNPN and CDR2 SVGIG (reference sequence). The CDR3 loop is CAWSASGSTDTQYF. Here the CDR3 DNA reads TGTGCCTGGAGTGCTAGCGGTAGCACAGATACGCAGTATTTT.